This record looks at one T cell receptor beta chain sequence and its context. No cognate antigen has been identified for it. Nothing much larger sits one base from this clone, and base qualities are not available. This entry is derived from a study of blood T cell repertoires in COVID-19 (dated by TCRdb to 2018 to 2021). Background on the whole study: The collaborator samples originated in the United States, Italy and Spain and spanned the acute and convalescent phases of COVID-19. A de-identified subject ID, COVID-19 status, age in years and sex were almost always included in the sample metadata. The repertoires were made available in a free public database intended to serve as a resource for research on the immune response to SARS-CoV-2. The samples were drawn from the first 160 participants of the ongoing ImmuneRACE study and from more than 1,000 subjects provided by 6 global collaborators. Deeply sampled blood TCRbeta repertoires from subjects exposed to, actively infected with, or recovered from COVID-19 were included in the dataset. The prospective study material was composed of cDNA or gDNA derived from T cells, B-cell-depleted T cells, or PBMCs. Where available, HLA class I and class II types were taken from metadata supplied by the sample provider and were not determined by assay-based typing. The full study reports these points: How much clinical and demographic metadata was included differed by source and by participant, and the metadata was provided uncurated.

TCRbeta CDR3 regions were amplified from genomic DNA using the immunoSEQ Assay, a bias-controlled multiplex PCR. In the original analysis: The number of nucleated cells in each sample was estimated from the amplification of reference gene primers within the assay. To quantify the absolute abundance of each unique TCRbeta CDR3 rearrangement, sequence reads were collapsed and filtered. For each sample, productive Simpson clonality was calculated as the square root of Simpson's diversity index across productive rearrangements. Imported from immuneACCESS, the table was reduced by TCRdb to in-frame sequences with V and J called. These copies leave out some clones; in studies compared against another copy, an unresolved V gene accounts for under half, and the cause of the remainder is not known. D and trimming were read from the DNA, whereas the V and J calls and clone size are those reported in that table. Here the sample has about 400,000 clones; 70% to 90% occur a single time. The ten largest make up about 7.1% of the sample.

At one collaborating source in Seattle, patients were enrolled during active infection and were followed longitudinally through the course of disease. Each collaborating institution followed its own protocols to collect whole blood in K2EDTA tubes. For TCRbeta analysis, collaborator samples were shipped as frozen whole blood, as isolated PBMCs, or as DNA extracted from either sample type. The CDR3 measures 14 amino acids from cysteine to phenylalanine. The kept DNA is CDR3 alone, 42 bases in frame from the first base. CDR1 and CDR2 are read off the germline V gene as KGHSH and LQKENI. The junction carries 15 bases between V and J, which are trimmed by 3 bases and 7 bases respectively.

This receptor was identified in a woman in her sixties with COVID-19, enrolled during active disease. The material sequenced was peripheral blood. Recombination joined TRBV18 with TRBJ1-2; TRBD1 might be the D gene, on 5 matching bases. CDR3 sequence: CASSPGGSQSGYTF. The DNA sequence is TGTGCCAGCTCACCGGGGGGGAGCCAGTCTGGCTACACCTTC.